The TCR beta chain described here comes from a study of blood T cell repertoires in COVID-19. Original handling: Amplified reference gene primers provided the basis for estimating nucleated cell counts. The protocol was immunoSEQ multiplex PCR, while the TCRdb copy is restricted to in-frame clones and leaves out a portion. That table gives V, J and clone size, and the DNA gave D and trimming. In the table there are some 200,000 clones, approximately 84% of which are singletons. Trimming removed 7 bases from V and 1 base from J; junction bases left unmatched: 1. Germline CDR1 and CDR2: SNHLY and FYNNEI. The CDR3 spans 15 residues.

The TCR originated in a woman aged 50 to 60 with active or convalescent COVID-19. Sequenced: peripheral blood. V and J are TRBV2 and TRBJ2-3; TRBD2 matches 14 bases. CDR3 nucleotides: TGTGCCAGCATGGGACTAGCGGGGGGCACAGATACGCAGTATTTT. It specifies CASMGLAGGTDTQYF. The whole variable domain, filled in from reference TRBV2 and TRBJ2-3, reads EPEVTQTPSHQVTQMGQEVILRCVPISNHLYFYWYRQILGQKVEFLVSFYNNEISEKSEIFDDQFSVERPDGSNFTLKIRSTKLEDSAMYFCASMGLAGGTDTQYFGPGTRLTVL.